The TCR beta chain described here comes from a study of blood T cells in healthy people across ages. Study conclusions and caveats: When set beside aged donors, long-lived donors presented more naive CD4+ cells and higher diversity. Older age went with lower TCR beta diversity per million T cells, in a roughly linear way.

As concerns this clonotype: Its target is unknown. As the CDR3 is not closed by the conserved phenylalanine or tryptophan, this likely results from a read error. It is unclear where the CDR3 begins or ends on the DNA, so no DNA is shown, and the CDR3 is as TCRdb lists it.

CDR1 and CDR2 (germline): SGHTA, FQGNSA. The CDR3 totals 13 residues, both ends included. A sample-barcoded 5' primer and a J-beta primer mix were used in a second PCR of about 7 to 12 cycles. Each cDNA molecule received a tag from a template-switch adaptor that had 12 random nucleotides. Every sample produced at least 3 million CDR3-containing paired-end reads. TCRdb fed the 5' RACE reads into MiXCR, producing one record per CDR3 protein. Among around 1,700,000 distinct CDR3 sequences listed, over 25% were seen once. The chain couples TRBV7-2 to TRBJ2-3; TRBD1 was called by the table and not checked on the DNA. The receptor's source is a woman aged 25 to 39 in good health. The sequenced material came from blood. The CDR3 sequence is CASSLVGGRGPYL.